This T cell receptor (beta chain) stems from a study of T cell responses to AZD1222 COVID-19 vaccine. Notes on this clone: The antigen is undetermined.

Profiled with immunoSEQ multiplex PCR; TCRdb holds only in-frame clones, not every one. Of 95,000 to 100,000 clones listed, about four fifths are singletons. Overall study findings and caveats: There were mostly white British donors and more females than males, and clonal diversity was possibly underestimated.

The sample here was peripheral blood, taken 28 days after the second AZD1222 dose. The source of this sequence is an adult who received the AZD1222 COVID-19 vaccine.

For the CDR3, the DNA is TGTGCCAGCAGCTCTAGCGGGGGGGCGAATGAGCAGTTCTTC. Encoded protein: CASSSSGGANEQFF. V gene TRBV7-3 combines with J gene TRBJ2-1; 12 bases fit TRBD2. CDR3 length: 14 amino acids. The V segment lost 4 bases and the J segment 7 bases; nucleotides outside the gene matches: 2. Germline CDR1 and CDR2: SGHTA and FQGTGA.